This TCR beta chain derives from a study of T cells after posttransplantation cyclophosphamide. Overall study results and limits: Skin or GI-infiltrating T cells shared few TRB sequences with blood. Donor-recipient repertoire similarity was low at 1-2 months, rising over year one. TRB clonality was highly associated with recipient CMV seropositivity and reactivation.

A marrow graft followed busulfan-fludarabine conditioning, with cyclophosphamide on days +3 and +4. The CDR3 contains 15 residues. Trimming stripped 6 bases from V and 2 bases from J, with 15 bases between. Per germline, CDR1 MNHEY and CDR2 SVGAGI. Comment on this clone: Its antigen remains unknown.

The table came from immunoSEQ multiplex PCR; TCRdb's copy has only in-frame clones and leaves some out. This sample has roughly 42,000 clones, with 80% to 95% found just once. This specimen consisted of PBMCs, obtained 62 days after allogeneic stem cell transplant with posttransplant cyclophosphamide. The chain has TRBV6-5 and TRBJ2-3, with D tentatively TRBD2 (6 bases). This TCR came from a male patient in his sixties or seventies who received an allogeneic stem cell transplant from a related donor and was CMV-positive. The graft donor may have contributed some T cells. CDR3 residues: CASRYLGGYTDTQYF. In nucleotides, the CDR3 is TGTGCCAGCAGATACCTAGGAGGGTACACAGATACGCAGTATTTT.